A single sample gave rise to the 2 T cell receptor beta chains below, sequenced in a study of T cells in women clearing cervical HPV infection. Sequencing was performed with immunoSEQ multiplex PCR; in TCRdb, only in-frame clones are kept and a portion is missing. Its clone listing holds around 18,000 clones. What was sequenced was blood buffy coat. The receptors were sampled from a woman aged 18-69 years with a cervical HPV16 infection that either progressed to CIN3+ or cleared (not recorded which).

The covered CDR3 bases are TGCAGTGCCGGGGGGGGCTACACTGAA. Translated, it gives CSAGGGYTE. In full, the CDR3 is CSAGGGYTEAFF. V is TRBV20-1 and J is TRBJ1-1, with a possible D match to TRBD1 (6 bases). Coverage ceases 3 residues before the CDR3 finishes, and the germline J gene fills in the end. The CDR3 totals 12 residues. Looked up from germline, CDR1 is DFQATT and CDR2 is SNEGSKA (reference sequence). V gave up 6 bases and J gave up 3 bases, with 11 bases separating them.

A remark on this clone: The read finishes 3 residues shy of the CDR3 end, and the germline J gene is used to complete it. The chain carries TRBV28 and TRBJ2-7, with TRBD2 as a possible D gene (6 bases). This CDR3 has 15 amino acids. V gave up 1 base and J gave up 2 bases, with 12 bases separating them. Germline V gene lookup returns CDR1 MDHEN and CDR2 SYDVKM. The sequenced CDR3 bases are TGTGCCAGCAGTTTATCTGGGGGGATTGCCTACGAG. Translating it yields CASSLSGGIAYE. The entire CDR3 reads CASSLSGGIAYEQYF.